This T cell receptor (beta chain) appears in the sequencing data of a study of blood T cell repertoires in COVID-19. Across the study: Collection of acute and convalescent COVID-19 samples took place in the United States, Italy and Spain.

Sequencing used immunoSEQ multiplex PCR; TCRdb keeps in-frame clones, though not all of them. The sample yields 280,000 or so clones, around 91% seen once. Participants, about 18 to 89 years old, spanned fewer than 30 US areas. Assignments of participants to cohorts depended upon their own reported clinical history. The CDR3 contains 15 residues. The germline gives CDR1 SGHTA, CDR2 FQGNSA. V was shortened by 5 bases and J by 5 bases, with 16 bases between the two germline ends. This clonotype was sampled from a woman younger than 35 with acute COVID-19. Source material: PBMCs or T cells enriched from blood (not recorded which). The chain carries TRBV7-2 and TRBJ2-1, with TRBD2 as a possible D gene (5 bases). CDR3 nucleotides: TGTGCCAGCAGCCCCCGGGGTCGTTTCCACAATGAGCAGTTCTTC. Translation: CASSPRGRFHNEQFF.